This TCR beta chain was identified in a study of T-cell memory formation after mild COVID-19. Study summary: TCR clusters were largely donor specific.

Study observations and caveats: Second-wave clones reaching peak frequency on day 37 lacked confirmed SARS-CoV-2 specificity. In pre-infection memory, a portion of responding clones appeared, which suggested that cross-reactive memory joined.

This clonotype was counted only a few times. Antigen: not known. Germline V CDR1 and CDR2: MNHEY, SVGAGI. The CDR3 is 13 residues long. Trimming took 6 bases from V and 7 from J; bases not matched to a gene: 9. Employing constant-segment primers, 5'RACE generated TCR alpha and TCR beta cDNA libraries bearing sample barcodes and UMIs. TCRdb re-analysed the 5' RACE reads in MiXCR, keeping a single row per CDR3 protein. This table holds approximately 400,000 distinct CDR3 sequences, over 15% found once. The chain uses TRBV6-5 and TRBJ2-7; 7 nucleotides match TRBD1. Sequenced sample: PBMCs or a T cell subset sorted from them (not recorded which). This sequence was found in a man aged 18 to 29 who had mild COVID-19 (a few samples of this study predate the infection). Cell type and time point are not known. CDR3 sequence: CASRRTGRREQYF. CDR3 nucleotide sequence: TGTGCCAGCAGGCGGACAGGACGACGAGAGCAGTACTTC.